The clone carrying this TCR beta chain showed up many times. TCRdb used MiXCR to reprocess the 5' RACE reads, holding one entry per CDR3 protein. The table has hundreds of thousands of distinct CDR3 sequences, approximately 6.1% seen once; the top ten hold roughly 2%. From germline, CDR1 is SQVTM and CDR2 ANQGSEA. This CDR3 contains 12 residues. V gave up 4 bases and J gave up 7 bases, with 14 bases separating them. This entry belongs to a study of identical twins. Sequenced: naive T cells sorted from blood. V is TRBV29-1 and J is TRBJ2-7; a possible D gene is TRBD1 (5 bases). This receptor was identified in a man aged 18-30 years in good health. Here the CDR3 reads CSVGDSLVEQYV. The CDR3 coding sequence is TGCAGCGTTGGAGACAGTCTAGTTGAGCAGTACGTC.